These 28 T cell receptor beta chains came from one sample sequenced in a study of shared clonotypes between healthy human individuals (TCRdb year 2020). Library creation used the immunoSEQ multiplex PCR assay. Entries here come from immuneACCESS through TCRdb and include only in-frame sequences with V and J called. Some clones fail to appear in such tables; in the studies checked, an unresolved V gene covers under half of the shortfall, and the cause of the remainder is unknown. The sample contains over 1.5 million clones, around 98% of them found a single time. The ten largest make up less than 0.55% of the sample. The sample comprised naive CD4+ T cells sorted from blood. The cell subset or site label corresponds to: CD45RA+ positively selected. The receptors were sampled from a man aged 30 to 39 in good health.

This clone was recorded only once. This chain links TRBV28 with TRBJ1-5; a possible D gene is TRBD1 (5 bases). The CDR3 length is 14 residues. CDR1 and CDR2 from the germline V gene are MDHEN and SYDVKM. V lost 8 bases to trimming and J lost 5 bases, with 16 bases between them. The CDR3: CASLTGTHDQPQHF. The CDR3 DNA is TGTGCCAGCTTAACTGGGACCCACGATCAGCCCCAGCATTTT. The full variable domain, its missing parts supplied by reference TRBV28 and TRBJ1-5, is DVKVTQSSRYLVKRTGEKVFLECVQDMDHENMFWYRQDPGLGLRLIYFSYDVKMKEKGDIPEGYSVSREKKERFSLILESASTNQTSMYLCASLTGTHDQPQHFGDGTRLSIL.

The rearrangement uses TRBV19 and TRBJ2-7; possibly TRBD1 for D (6 bases). V lost 3 bases and J 3 bases, leaving 12 bases between the germline ends. Germline assignment: CDR1 LNHDA and CDR2 SQIVND (reference sequence). CDR3 size: 14 residues. CDR3 nucleotide sequence: TGTGCCAGTAGTATTCGGACAGATTACTACGAGCAGTACTTC. Its protein product is CASSIRTDYYEQYF.

The chain combines TRBV7-3 with TRBJ2-7; 7 positions agree with TRBD2. Germline CDR1 is SGHTA and CDR2 is FQGTGA. J was trimmed by 0 bases and V by 5 bases; bases with no gene match: 7. CDR3 length: 15 residues. The CDR3 nucleotides are TGTGCCAGCAGCCCGACTAGCACCGGCTCCTACGAGCAGTACTTC. Protein product: CASSPTSTGSYEQYF. Full variable domain (rest looked up from reference TRBV7-3 and TRBJ2-7): GAGVSQTPSNKVTEKGKYVELRCDPISGHTALYWYRQSLGQGPEFLIYFQGTGAADDSGLPNDRFFAVRPEGSVSTLKIQRTERGDSAVYLCASSPTSTGSYEQYFGPGTRLTVT.

The chain employs TRBV4-3 and TRBJ2-7, with D uncertain. CDR3 length: 15 residues. Germline V gives CDR1 LGHNA, CDR2 YSLEER. V gave up 0 bases and J gave up 4 bases, with 13 bases separating them. The CDR3 sequence: CASSQDFTTTYEQYF. CDR3 coding DNA: TGCGCCAGCAGCCAAGATTTTACGACGACTTACGAGCAGTACTTC.

The chain is built from TRBV6-1 and TRBJ2-7; 7 nucleotides match TRBD2. V was pared by 4 bases and J by 5 bases, with 20 bases of the junction left unmatched. The CDR3 totals 18 residues. The germline gives CDR1 MNHNS, CDR2 SASEGT. CDR3 sequence reads: CASSGRSRWDYSPHEQYF. CDR3 bases: TGTGCCAGCAGTGGGAGATCCCGCTGGGACTACTCCCCTCACGAGCAGTACTTC.

V usage is TRBV7-6 and J usage is TRBJ1-4; TRBD1 might be the D (6 bases). V was cut by 5 bases and J by 0 bases, with 13 bases left in between. CDR1 and CDR2 from the germline V gene are SGHVS and FNYEAQ. The CDR3 loop spans 16 amino acids. The CDR3 sequence: CASSLQGPATNEKLFF. DNA for the CDR3: TGTGCCAGCAGCCTCCAGGGGCCTGCAACTAATGAAAAACTGTTTTTT.

The V call is TRBV5-5, the J call TRBJ2-1; 10 bases fit TRBD1. V lost 4 bases to trimming and J lost 6 bases; unmatched junction nucleotides: 13. This CDR3 has 17 amino acids. The germline CDR1 and CDR2 sequences are SGHKS and YYEKEE (reference sequence). This CDR3 reads CASSVNRDRGPLNEQFF. The CDR3 DNA is TGTGCCAGCAGCGTAAACCGGGACAGGGGTCCTCTCAATGAGCAGTTCTTC.

The chain couples TRBV25-1 to TRBJ2-5, with 8 bases lining up with TRBD1. Germline CDR1 reads MGHDK; CDR2 reads SYGVNS. The CDR3 covers 14 residues. Trimming at V came to 3 bases and at J to 4 bases, leaving 4 bases not matched to a gene. The CDR3 coding sequence is TGTGCCAGCAGTGAGCCAGGACAGGGAGAGACCCAGTACTTC. Residues: CASSEPGQGETQYF.

The chain is built from TRBV28 and TRBJ2-1; no definite D call. The V gene's germline CDR1 is MDHEN and CDR2 SYDVKM. This CDR3 is built from 13 residues. V was trimmed by 3 bases and J by 5 bases, leaving 8 bases between them. The CDR3 DNA reads as TGTGCCAGCAGTTTTTTGTTCGACAATGAGCAGTTCTTC. Translated: CASSFLFDNEQFF.

The V gene is TRBV5-6, the J gene TRBJ2-1; weak D call: TRBD2 (5 bases). Germline V gene sequence: CDR1 SGHDT, CDR2 YYEEEE. V was shortened by 4 bases and J by 8 bases, with 16 bases between the two germline ends. This CDR3 contains 14 residues. This CDR3 reads CASSPSFALDEQFF. CDR3 in DNA: TGTGCCAGCAGCCCTAGCTTTGCGTTGGATGAGCAGTTCTTC.

A single count supports this clone. CDR3 region: CASRSEREKSYEQYF. The CDR3 nucleotides read TGTGCCAGCAGATCCGAGCGGGAGAAGTCCTACGAGCAGTACTTC. The genes are TRBV5-4 and TRBJ2-7; TRBD2 matches 8 bases. The germline CDR1 and CDR2 sequences are SGHNT and YYREEE (reference sequence). The length of the CDR3 is 15 residues. J gave up 1 base and V 5 bases, and 8 bases lay outside the gene matches.

DNA for the CDR3: TGTGCCAGCAGCGTACGATCAGGGAACACCGGGGAGCTGTTTTTT. Protein product: CASSVRSGNTGELFF. The genes are TRBV9 and TRBJ2-2; D uncertain. This CDR3 has 15 amino acids. The V end was cut by 1 base, the J end by 1 base, with 8 bases between. CDR1 and CDR2 from the germline V gene are SGDLS and YYNGEE.

The chain recombines TRBV7-9 with TRBJ1-4, with D perhaps matching TRBD1 (5 bases). Germline V lookup: CDR1 SEHNR, CDR2 FQNEAQ (reference sequence). This CDR3 comprises 15 residues. The V and J ends lost 6 bases and 0 bases respectively, with 11 bases between them. The CDR3 bases are TGTGCCAGCAGTCCCGGGACCGCAACTAATGAAAAACTGTTTTTT. It specifies CASSPGTATNEKLFF.

V usage is TRBV7-9 and J usage is TRBJ1-1; the match to TRBD1 covers 7 bases. Trimming at V came to 2 bases and at J to 6 bases, leaving 6 bases not matched to a gene. The CDR3 is 14 residues long. Per the germline V gene, CDR1 is SEHNR and CDR2 is FQNEAQ (reference sequence). The CDR3 reads CASSLLNRGAEAFF. CDR3 nucleotides: TGTGCCAGCAGCTTACTAAACAGGGGAGCTGAAGCTTTCTTT.

The V gene is TRBV2, the J gene TRBJ2-2, with 10 bases matching TRBD2. The V gene's germline CDR1 is SNHLY and CDR2 FYNNEI. This CDR3 comprises 17 residues. Germline trimming cut 1 base from V and 2 bases from J; bases unmatched to any gene: 4. CDR3 amino acids: CASSEGRLAGNTGELFF. As DNA, the CDR3 is TGTGCCAGCAGTGAAGGGAGACTAGCGGGCAACACCGGGGAGCTGTTTTTT.

The V gene is TRBV9, the J gene TRBJ2-1; 13 bases align to TRBD2. Germline V gene sequence: CDR1 SGDLS, CDR2 YYNGEE. J was trimmed by 8 bases and V by 1 base; bases with no gene match: 0. This CDR3 has 14 amino acids. CDR3: CASSVTSGRDEQFF. CDR3 in DNA: TGTGCCAGCAGCGTAACTAGCGGGAGGGATGAGCAGTTCTTC.

The chain couples TRBV7-9 to TRBJ2-1; TRBD1 matches 10 bases. This CDR3 has 15 residues. J was trimmed by 5 bases and V by 1 base; bases with no gene match: 2. CDR1 is SEHNR, CDR2 FQNEAQ, per germline (reference sequence). DNA of the CDR3: TGTGCCAGCAGCTTAGGACAGGGGGCGAACAATGAGCAGTTCTTC. Encoded protein: CASSLGQGANNEQFF.

The chain is built from TRBV9 and TRBJ1-1; 8 bases line up with TRBD1. The CDR3 loop spans 16 amino acids. Germline V gene sequence: CDR1 SGDLS, CDR2 YYNGEE. Trimming took 3 bases from V and 5 from J; bases not matched to a gene: 12. CDR3 bases: TGTGCCAGCAGCGCCCGGGACAGGACTATTAGAACTGAAGCTTTCTTT. Its translation is CASSARDRTIRTEAFF.

The chain recombines TRBV7-2 with TRBJ2-1; the D is unclear. The ends were cut back, 2 bases at V and 8 bases at J, with 13 bases in the middle. CDR3 length equals 14 residues. The V gene's germline CDR1 is SGHTA and CDR2 FQGNSA. DNA for the CDR3: TGTGCCAGCAGCTTACAACGTGGATCCGATGAGCAGTTCTTC. Protein sequence: CASSLQRGSDEQFF.

The chain links TRBV10-1 to TRBJ2-7, with D hard to call. V lost 4 bases and J 0 bases, leaving 7 bases between the germline ends. The CDR3 totals 13 residues. Germline CDR1 WNHNN, CDR2 SYGVQD (reference sequence). CDR3: CASSGSSSYEQYF. The CDR3 DNA is TGCGCCAGCAGTGGAAGCAGCTCCTACGAGCAGTACTTC.

The J gene is TRBJ2-4, the V gene TRBV5-4; D tentatively fits TRBD1 or TRBD2 (5 bases each). V dropped 2 bases and J dropped 2 bases, with 8 bases sitting between them. The germline V gene encodes CDR1 SGHNT and CDR2 YYREEE (reference sequence). The CDR3 contains 14 residues. Here the CDR3 DNA reads TGTGCCAGCAGCTTTGAGGGGCCCAAAAACATTCAGTACTTC. Amino acid sequence: CASSFEGPKNIQYF.

The CDR3 loop is CASSLYFGRGNEQYF. CDR3 in DNA: TGTGCCAGCAGTTTATACTTCGGGAGGGGCAACGAGCAGTACTTC. This chain connects TRBV27 to TRBJ2-7; 8 bases fit TRBD2. Germline V lookup: CDR1 MNHEY, CDR2 SMNVEV (reference sequence). Trimming at V came to 1 base and at J to 5 bases, leaving 7 bases not matched to a gene. The length of the CDR3 is 15 residues.

V and J are TRBV5-4 and TRBJ2-5; D may correspond to TRBD1 or TRBD2 (5 bases each). The V and J ends lost 0 bases and 2 bases respectively, with 11 bases between them. Germline-derived CDR1 and CDR2 are SGHNT and YYREEE (reference sequence). This CDR3 is built from 15 residues. The CDR3 sequence: CASSLGGRWQETQYF. The CDR3 DNA follows: TGTGCCAGCAGCTTGGGGGGACGGTGGCAAGAGACCCAGTACTTC.

The chain recombines TRBV15 with TRBJ2-7; 9 positions match TRBD1. Germline loops: CDR1 LNHNV, CDR2 YYDKDF (reference sequence). The CDR3 length is 16 residues. The V gene end was trimmed by 0 bases and the J gene end by 0 bases; junction bases not matched to a gene: 3. Here the CDR3 DNA reads TGTGCCACCAGCAGAGATCTGGGACAGGGCTCCTACGAGCAGTACTTC. Translated, it gives CATSRDLGQGSYEQYF.

A single count supports this clone. A read error may account for a junction end that differs from germline. This sequence joins TRBV19 and TRBJ2-5; D gene uncertain. The CDR3 has 12 residues. Germline V gene lookup returns CDR1 LNHDA and CDR2 SQIVND (reference sequence). CDR3 loop: CASSISIRPSHF. As DNA, the CDR3 is TGTGCCAGTAGTATCTCCATTCGTCCCTCGCACTTC.

The genes are TRBV19 and TRBJ1-1, with D hard to call. Trimming shortened V by 4 bases and J by 3 bases, and 15 bases separated the two germline ends. Germline V gene data show CDR1 as LNHDA and CDR2 as SQIVND (reference sequence). The CDR3 is 15 residues long. DNA of the CDR3: TGTGCCAGTAGTAAAAGTGTAGGGTATTACACTGAAGCTTTCTTT. Amino acids: CASSKSVGYYTEAFF.

The chain uses TRBV5-1 and TRBJ1-2; D is possibly TRBD1 (5 bases). This CDR3 has 16 residues. Trimming removed 3 bases from V and 4 bases from J, with 19 bases in between. CDR1 is SGHRS and CDR2 is YFSETQ in the germline V gene. The CDR3 DNA follows: TGCGCCAGCAGCTCGGGGCAGGGCCCGCTCCCCTATGGCTACACCTTC. It yields the protein CASSSGQGPLPYGYTF.

The CDR3, as DNA: TGTGCCTGGACCGGCCAGTTGAACACTGAAGCTTTCTTT. It translates to CAWTGQLNTEAFF. V and J are TRBV30 and TRBJ1-1, with D uncertain. With 4 bases removed from V and 0 bases from J, the gap between germline ends came to 9 bases. Germline V gene sequence: CDR1 GTSNPN, CDR2 SVGIG (reference sequence). The length of the CDR3 is 13 residues. The variable domain in full, with the rest retrieved from reference TRBV30 and TRBJ1-1, is SQTIHQWPATLVQPVGSPLSLECTVEGTSNPNLYWYRQAAGRGLQLLFYSVGIGQISSEVPQNLSASRPQDRQFILSSKKLLLSDSGFYLCAWTGQLNTEAFFGQGTRLTVV.